Listed here are 18 T cell receptor beta chains from one sample, sequenced in a study of cytomegalovirus exposure and HLA in healthy donors. In the PCR, 60 Vbeta and 13 Jbeta primers were used. TCRdb's table, derived via immunoSEQ multiplex PCR, lists solely in-frame clones and lacks some. The table includes 110,000 to 150,000 clones, around 67% detected once. Sequenced material: PBMCs. Receptors were obtained from a young man in good health and CMV-seropositive.

This clone showed up just a few times. The V and J genes are TRBV27 and TRBJ2-1; TRBD2 matches 7 bases. The CDR3 covers 15 residues. CDR1 is MNHEY and CDR2 is SMNVEV in the germline V gene (reference sequence). With V trimmed by 2 bases and J by 4 bases, 5 bases remained unmatched. Here the CDR3 DNA reads TGTGCCAGCAGTTTAAGTCCAGCGGGGTACAATGAGCAGTTCTTC. Residues: CASSLSPAGYNEQFF.

This clone occurred many times. The rearrangement uses TRBV19 and TRBJ1-4, with 8 bases identical to TRBD1. Germline V gene sequence: CDR1 LNHDA, CDR2 SQIVND (reference sequence). After removal of 4 bases from V and 8 bases from J, the junction contained 12 bases not matched to a gene. CDR3 length: 16 amino acids. DNA for the CDR3: TGTGCCAGTAGTACCTATTCCGGGACAGGTCACGAAAAACTGTTTTTT. It yields the protein CASSTYSGTGHEKLFF.

The V and J genes are TRBV2 and TRBJ2-5, with 9 bases matching TRBD2. The length of the CDR3 is 15 residues. CDR1 is SNHLY and CDR2 is FYNNEI in the germline V gene. V trimming: 4 bases; J trimming: 7 bases; junction bases outside the gene matches: 10. The CDR3 reads CASSGTLAGKGTQYF. The CDR3 nucleotides are TGTGCCAGCAGTGGGACGCTAGCGGGAAAAGGGACCCAGTACTTC.

CDR3: CASSPMNTGELFF. In DNA, the CDR3 is TGTGCCAGCAGCCCCATGAACACCGGGGAGCTGTTTTTT. The J gene is TRBJ2-2, the V gene TRBV7-3; no definite D call. The CDR3 has 13 amino acids. V lost 5 bases, J lost 1 base, and 5 bases lay in between. The germline V gene encodes CDR1 SGHTA and CDR2 FQGTGA. The whole variable domain, filled in from reference TRBV7-3 and TRBJ2-2, reads GAGVSQTPSNKVTEKGKYVELRCDPISGHTALYWYRQSLGQGPEFLIYFQGTGAADDSGLPNDRFFAVRPEGSVSTLKIQRTERGDSAVYLCASSPMNTGELFFGEGSRLTVL.

Points on this clone: Other DNA sequences in this sample translate to the same CDR3. The rearrangement links TRBV7-2 to TRBJ1-6; 7 bases fit TRBD1. The trim removed 5 bases at V and 6 bases at J, leaving 4 bases unmatched. CDR1 is SGHTA, CDR2 FQGNSA, per germline. The length of the CDR3 is 14 residues. CDR3 residues: CASSPRQGNSPLHF. The CDR3, as DNA: TGTGCCAGCAGCCCCCGACAGGGTAATTCACCCCTCCACTTT.

This clone has a single count. This chain uses TRBV2 with TRBJ1-3, with 10 bases lining up with TRBD1. This CDR3 spans 14 amino acids. V trimming: 7 bases; J trimming: 8 bases; junction bases outside the gene matches: 8. The germline CDR1 and CDR2 sequences are SNHLY and FYNNEI. CDR3 sequence (DNA): TGTGCCAGCAAACGACAGGGGGCTGTAGACACCATATATTTT. This codes for CASKRQGAVDTIYF.

The chain employs TRBV11-3 and TRBJ2-1; D is unresolved. Deletions cut 1 base from V and 8 bases from J, with 12 bases between. The V gene's germline CDR1 is SGHNT and CDR2 YENEEA. This CDR3 is 14 amino acids long. The CDR3 region is CASSLGGSSDEQFF. CDR3 in DNA: TGTGCCAGCAGCTTAGGCGGATCCTCGGATGAGCAGTTCTTC.

This clone was counted between two and nine times. The V call is TRBV9, the J call TRBJ2-7, with 12 bases matching TRBD2. This CDR3 contains 14 residues. Germline assignment: CDR1 SGDLS and CDR2 YYNGEE. Losses at the gene ends were 3 bases for V and 5 bases for J; bases not matched to a gene: 3. The CDR3 nucleotides read TGTGCCAGCAGCGGGAGACTAGCGGGGGACGAGCAGTACTTC. Its translation is CASSGRLAGDEQYF. Together with reference TRBV9 and TRBJ2-7, the CDR3 gives the full variable domain: DSGVTQTPKHLITATGQRVTLRCSPRSGDLSVYWYQQSLDQGLQFLIQYYNGEERAKGNILERFSAQQFPDLHSELNLSSLELGDSALYFCASSGRLAGDEQYFGPGTRLTVT.

V is TRBV2 and J is TRBJ1-2, with D possibly being TRBD1 (6 bases). This CDR3 is built from 13 residues. Germline V gene data show CDR1 as SNHLY and CDR2 as FYNNEI. V was clipped by 2 bases and J by 8 bases, with 12 bases between them. CDR3 DNA sequence: TGTGCCAGCAGTGAATATAGGGGGTTCGGCTACACCTTC. As protein: CASSEYRGFGYTF.

The gene calls are TRBV10-3 and TRBJ1-5, with 8 positions matching TRBD1. The CDR3 covers 14 residues. V lost 5 bases, J lost 4 bases, and 4 bases stayed unmatched. Germline V gene lookup returns CDR1 ENHRY and CDR2 SYGVKD. The CDR3 nucleotides read TGTGCCATCAGTTTAACAGGGGGGAATCAGCCCCAGCATTTT. This encodes CAISLTGGNQPQHF.

The chain recombines TRBV15 with TRBJ1-1, with TRBD1 matching 7 bases. The CDR3 has 14 residues. CDR1 LNHNV and CDR2 YYDKDF come from the germline V gene (reference sequence). V shed 2 bases, J shed 5 bases, and the junction held 5 bases outside the gene matches. CDR3 nucleotide sequence: TGTGCCACCAGCAGAACCCGACAGGGAACTGAAGCTTTCTTT. Translated, it gives CATSRTRQGTEAFF.

This clone has a single count. This chain links TRBV5-6 with TRBJ2-7; D remains unclear. This CDR3 has 13 amino acids. Germline V gene data show CDR1 as SGHDT and CDR2 as YYEEEE. V lost 2 bases to trimming and J lost 5 bases, with 11 bases between them. The CDR3 spells CASSFPQQDEQYF. CDR3 sequence (DNA): TGTGCCAGCAGCTTCCCGCAGCAGGACGAGCAGTACTTC. Drawing the rest from reference TRBV5-6 and TRBJ2-7, the complete variable domain is DAGVTQSPTHLIKTRGQQVTLRCSPKSGHDTVSWYQQALGQGPQFIFQYYEEEERQRGNFPDRFSGHQFPNYSSELNVNALLLGDSALYLCASSFPQQDEQYFGPGTRLTVT.

J is TRBJ2-5 and V is TRBV28, with D possibly TRBD2 on 6 matching bases. CDR1 and CDR2 from the germline V gene are MDHEN and SYDVKM. This CDR3 is built from 14 residues. Trimming stripped 4 bases from V and 4 bases from J, with 13 bases between. In DNA, the CDR3 is TGTGCCAGCAGTTATGCGGGGATCACAGAGACCCAGTACTTC. This gives the protein CASSYAGITETQYF.

The chain recombines TRBV5-6 with TRBJ1-5; D not certain. The CDR3 is 12 residues long. CDR1 and CDR2 from the germline V gene are SGHDT and YYEEEE. The V end was cut by 4 bases, the J end by 3 bases, with 5 bases between. The CDR3 DNA sequence: TGTGCCAGCAGCCTCTCCAATCAGCCCCAGCATTTT. The encoded protein is CASSLSNQPQHF.

This chain links TRBV7-2 with TRBJ1-2; no definite D call. CDR1 is SGHTA and CDR2 is FQGNSA in the germline V gene. Trimming pared 2 bases from V and 2 bases from J, leaving 15 bases between. The CDR3 is made up of 16 amino acids. CDR3 in amino acids: CASSLQSWQFNYGYTF. DNA of the CDR3: TGTGCCAGCAGCTTACAATCTTGGCAGTTCAACTATGGCTACACCTTC.

The rearrangement links TRBV6-6 to TRBJ2-7; 8 bases agree with TRBD1. V lost 4 bases, J lost 2 bases, and 7 bases stayed unmatched. Germline V lookup: CDR1 MNHNY, CDR2 SVGAGI (reference sequence). The CDR3 runs to 15 residues. CDR3: CASSSGQGKPYEQYF. In nucleotides, the CDR3 is TGTGCCAGCAGTTCCGGACAGGGAAAACCCTACGAGCAGTACTTC.

The gene calls are TRBV10-3 and TRBJ2-5; 9 bases align to TRBD1. V shed 9 bases and J 5 bases; nucleotides not matched to a gene: 13. CDR3 length equals 15 residues. The germline gives CDR1 ENHRY, CDR2 SYGVKD. This CDR3 reads CAIAPGQGSEETQYF. The CDR3 DNA reads TGTGCCATAGCACCGGGACAGGGTAGCGAGGAGACCCAGTACTTC.

The chain recombines TRBV21-1 with TRBJ1-2; the D call of TRBD1 is as the table states it, not checked on the DNA. TRBV21-1 is classified as a pseudogene. The CDR3 sequence is 15 residues long. CDR3 in DNA: TGTGCCAGCAGCAAAGGTACATCAAGGGGCTATGGCTACACCTTC. Its translation: CASSKGTSRGYGYTF.